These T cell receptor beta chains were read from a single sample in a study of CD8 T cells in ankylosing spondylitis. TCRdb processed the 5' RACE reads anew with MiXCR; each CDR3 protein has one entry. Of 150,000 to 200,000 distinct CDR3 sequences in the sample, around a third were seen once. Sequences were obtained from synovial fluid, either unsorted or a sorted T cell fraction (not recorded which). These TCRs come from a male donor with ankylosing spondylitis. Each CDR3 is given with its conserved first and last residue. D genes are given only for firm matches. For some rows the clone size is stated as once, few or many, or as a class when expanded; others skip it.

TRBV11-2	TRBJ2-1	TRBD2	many	TGTGCCAGCAGCTTAGGGTTCAGGGGACTAGCGGGATACAATGAGCAGTTCTTC	CASSLGFRGLAGYNEQFF
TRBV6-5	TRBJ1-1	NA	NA	TGTGCCAGCAGTTACGCCTCTATGAACACTGAAGCTTTCTTT	CASSYASMNTEAFF
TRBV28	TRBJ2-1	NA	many	TGTGCCAGCAGCTTGGATACCTACAATGAGCAGTTCTTC	CASSLDTYNEQFF
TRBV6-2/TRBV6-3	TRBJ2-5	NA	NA	TGTGCCAGCAGTTACAGAGCGGCCACCCAAGAGACCCAGTACTTC	CASSYRAATQETQYF
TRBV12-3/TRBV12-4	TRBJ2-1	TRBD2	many	TGTGCCAGCAGTTTAGGAACTAGCGGGTACAATGAGCAGTTCTTC	CASSLGTSGYNEQFF
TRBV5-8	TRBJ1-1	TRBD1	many	TGTGCCAGCAGCTTGGATGACAGGGACACTGAAGCTTTCTTT	CASSLDDRDTEAFF
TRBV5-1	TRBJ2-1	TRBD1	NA	TGCGCCAGCAGCTTTGGGACAGGGAGTAATGAGCAGTTCTTC	CASSFGTGSNEQFF
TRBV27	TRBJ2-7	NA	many	TGTGCCAGCAGTTTATCTCCAGGGTTCTACGAGCAGTACTTC	CASSLSPGFYEQYF
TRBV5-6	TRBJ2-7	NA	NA	TGTGCCAGCAGCCCGGCTGGAGGATGGTCGGCCTACGAGCAGTACTTC	CASSPAGGWSAYEQYF
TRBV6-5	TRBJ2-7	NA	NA	TGTGCCAGCAGTTACTCCACAGGGCAGGAGCAGTACTTC	CASSYSTGQEQYF
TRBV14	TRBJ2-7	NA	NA	TGTGCCAGCAGCCAAGATCTGGGCGAGCAGTACTTC	CASSQDLGEQYF
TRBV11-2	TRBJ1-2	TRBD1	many	TGTGCCAGCAGCCCATGGAGGGGGACAGGGAACTATGGCTACACCTTC	CASSPWRGTGNYGYTF
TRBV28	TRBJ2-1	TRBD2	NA	TGTGCCAGCCCCCCCCCTAGCGGAGGGGACAATGAGCAGTTCTTC	CASPPPSGGDNEQFF
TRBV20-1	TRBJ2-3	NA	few	TGCAGTGCTTGGATTCGAAGCGGTCCCTCCACAGATACGCAGTATTTT	CSAWIRSGPSTDTQYF
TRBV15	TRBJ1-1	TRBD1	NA	TGTGCCACCAGCAGGCCACAGGGGGGGTCCACTGAAGCTTTCTTT	CATSRPQGGSTEAFF
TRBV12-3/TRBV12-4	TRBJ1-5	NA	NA	TGTGCCAGCAGTTTACAGGGCCTAAGTCAGCCCCAGCATTTT	CASSLQGLSQPQHF
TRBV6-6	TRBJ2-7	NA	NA	TGTGCCAGCAGTACTCAGTACGAGCAGTACTTC	CASSTQYEQYF
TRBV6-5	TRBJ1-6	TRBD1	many	TGTGCCAGCAGTTCGACCCGGGACAGGGGGCCTAATTCACCCCTCCACTTT	CASSSTRDRGPNSPLHF
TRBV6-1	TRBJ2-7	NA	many	TGTGCCAGCAAAACGGGGAGTCAGGGCTACGAGCAGTACTTC	CASKTGSQGYEQYF
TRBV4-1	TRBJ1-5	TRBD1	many	TGCGCCAGCAGCCACGGGACAGGGGAGGGTCATCAGCCCCAGCATTTT	CASSHGTGEGHQPQHF
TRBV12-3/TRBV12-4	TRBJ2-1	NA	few	TGTGCCAGCAGTCCCAATACTGGGGGGGCGGGTAATGAGCAGTTCTTC	CASSPNTGGAGNEQFF
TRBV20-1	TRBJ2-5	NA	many	TGCAGTGCGCCGGACGGGGGCGGGGAGACCCAGTACTTC	CSAPDGGGETQYF
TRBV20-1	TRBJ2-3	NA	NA	TGCAGTGCTAGTCATCGGACGGTGGGCACAGATACGCAGTATTTT	CSASHRTVGTDTQYF
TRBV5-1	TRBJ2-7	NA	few	TGCGCCAGCAGCCCCACGGATTACGCGGGCGAGCAGTACTTC	CASSPTDYAGEQYF
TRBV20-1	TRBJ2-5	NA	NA	TGCAGTGCTAGAGATCTCGTGCTGGGACAGACCCAGTACTTC	CSARDLVLGQTQYF
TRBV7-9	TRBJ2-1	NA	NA	TGTGCCAGCAGCGCCGTCACAGGGCCCAATGAGCAGTTCTTC	CASSAVTGPNEQFF
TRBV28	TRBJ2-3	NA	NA	TGTGCCAGCAGCTCCCGAACCGCGGTGTGTCATTTT	CASSSRTAVCHF
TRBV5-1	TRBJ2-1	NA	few	TGCGCCAGCAGCTTTAATATGGGGGATGAGCAGTTCTTC	CASSFNMGDEQFF
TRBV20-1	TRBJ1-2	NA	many	TGCAGTGCTTTAGCTCCCGGGAGGGGAAACTATGGCTACACCTTC	CSALAPGRGNYGYTF
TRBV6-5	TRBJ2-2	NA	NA	TGTGCCAGCAGTTACATTCCGGGGAACACCGGGGAGCTGTTTTTT	CASSYIPGNTGELFF
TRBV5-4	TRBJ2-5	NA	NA	TGTGCCAGCAGCGATAGGGGGCCCGGGGGGCCAGAGACCCAGTACTTC	CASSDRGPGGPETQYF
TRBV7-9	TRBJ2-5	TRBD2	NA	TGTGCCAGCAGCTTAGTCCGAGCGGGAGAAGAGACCCAGTACTTC	CASSLVRAGEETQYF
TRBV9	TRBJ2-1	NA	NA	TGTGCCAGCAGCGTCCTCTACGGCGGTGGGGGTGATTTGGTCTTC	CASSVLYGGGGDLVF
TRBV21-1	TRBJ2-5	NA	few	TGTGCCAGCAGCAATGATGAACGAAACATTAACCACCAAGAGACCCAGTACTTC	CASSNDERNINHQETQYF
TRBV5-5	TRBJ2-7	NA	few	TGTGCCAGCAGCTACCGGGACAACTCCTACGAGCAGTACTTC	CASSYRDNSYEQYF